This T cell receptor (beta chain) originates from a study of T-cell reconstitution after alpha-beta-depleted transplantation in children. A TCRbeta library incorporating unique molecular identifiers was prepared. MiXCR, applied by TCRdb to the PCR reads, yields one record per CDR3 protein. Among about 980,000 distinct CDR3 sequences, roughly 29% were seen once, and the ten largest hold roughly 31%. Trimming cost V 3 bases and J 5 bases; bases outside gene matches: 9. This CDR3 comprises 15 residues. Looked up from germline, CDR1 is SGDLS and CDR2 is YYNGEE. This clonotype turned up a few times. The clonotype was recovered from a boy under two years old who had a stem cell transplant for SCID, so the T cells may come from the graft donor. The chain links TRBV9 to TRBJ2-5; 8 bases match TRBD1. Here the sequenced sample was PBMCs, mostly from graft donor cells, taken 360 days after TCRalphabeta/CD19-depleted stem cell transplant. CDR3 amino acids: CASSADRGLPETQYF. The CDR3 DNA is TGTGCCAGCAGCGCTGACAGGGGCTTGCCCGAGACCCAGTACTTC.